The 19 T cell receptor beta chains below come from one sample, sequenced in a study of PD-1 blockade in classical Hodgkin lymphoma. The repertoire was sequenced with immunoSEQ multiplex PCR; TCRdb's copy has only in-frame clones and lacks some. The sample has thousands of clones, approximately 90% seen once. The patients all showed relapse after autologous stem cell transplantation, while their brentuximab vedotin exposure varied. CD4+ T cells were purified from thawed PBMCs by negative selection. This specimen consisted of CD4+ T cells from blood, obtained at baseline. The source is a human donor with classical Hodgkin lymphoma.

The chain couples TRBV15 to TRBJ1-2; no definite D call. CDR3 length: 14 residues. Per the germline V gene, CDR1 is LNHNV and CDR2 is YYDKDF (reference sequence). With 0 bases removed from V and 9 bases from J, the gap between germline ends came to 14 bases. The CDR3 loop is CATSRDGFGGSYTF. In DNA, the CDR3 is TGTGCCACCAGCAGAGATGGGTTCGGCGGAAGCTACACCTTC.

DNA for the CDR3: TGTGCCAGCAGCTTGGTTTCGGTGAACACTGAAGCTTTCTTT. Encoded protein: CASSLVSVNTEAFF. The chain recombines TRBV5-8 with TRBJ1-1; D ambiguous. Germline V gene data show CDR1 as SGHTS and CDR2 as YDEGEE. V gave up 0 bases and J gave up 0 bases, with 6 bases separating them. The CDR3 sequence is 14 residues long.

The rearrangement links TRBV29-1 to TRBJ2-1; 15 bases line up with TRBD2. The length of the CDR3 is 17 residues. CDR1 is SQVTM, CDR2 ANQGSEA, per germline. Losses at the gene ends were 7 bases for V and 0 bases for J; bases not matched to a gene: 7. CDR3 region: CSARTSGRANSYNEQFF. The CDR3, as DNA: TGCAGCGCCCGGACTAGCGGGAGGGCCAACTCCTACAATGAGCAGTTCTTC.

CDR3 sequence reads: CASSLVVRGGFGNTGELFF. The CDR3 DNA sequence: TGTGCCAGCAGCTTAGTGGTGAGGGGAGGGTTCGGGAACACCGGGGAGCTGTTTTTT. The rearrangement joins TRBV7-8 to TRBJ2-2, with 7 bases aligning to TRBD2. Germline V lookup: CDR1 SGHVS, CDR2 FQNEAQ. The CDR3 loop spans 19 amino acids. V was clipped by 1 base and J by 1 base; unmatched bases: 12.

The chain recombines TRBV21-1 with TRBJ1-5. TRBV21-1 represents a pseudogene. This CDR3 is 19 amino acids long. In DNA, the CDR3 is TGTGCCAGCAGCCGCCGTAGCGTCTTATCAGCTAATAGCAATCAGCCCCAGCATTTT. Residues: CASSRRSVLSANSNQPQHF.

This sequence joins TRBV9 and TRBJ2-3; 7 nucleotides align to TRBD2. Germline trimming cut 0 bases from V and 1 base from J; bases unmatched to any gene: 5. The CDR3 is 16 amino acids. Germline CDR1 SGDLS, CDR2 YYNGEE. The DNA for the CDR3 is TGTGCCAGCAGCGTAGACGGGGCGGGAGGCACAGATACGCAGTATTTT. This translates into CASSVDGAGGTDTQYF.

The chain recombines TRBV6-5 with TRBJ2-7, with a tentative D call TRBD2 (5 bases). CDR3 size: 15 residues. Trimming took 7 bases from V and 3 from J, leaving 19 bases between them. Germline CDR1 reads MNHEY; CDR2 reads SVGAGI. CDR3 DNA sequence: TGTGCCAGCACCATCAATCGGGGTCCCTACTACGAGCAGTACTTC. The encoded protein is CASTINRGPYYEQYF.

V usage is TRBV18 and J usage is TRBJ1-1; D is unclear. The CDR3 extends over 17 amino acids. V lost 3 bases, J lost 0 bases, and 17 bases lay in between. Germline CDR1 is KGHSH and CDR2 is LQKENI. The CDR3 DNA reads TGTGCCAGCTCACCCATTGGTCCGGGTCCCTTGAACACTGAAGCTTTCTTT. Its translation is CASSPIGPGPLNTEAFF.

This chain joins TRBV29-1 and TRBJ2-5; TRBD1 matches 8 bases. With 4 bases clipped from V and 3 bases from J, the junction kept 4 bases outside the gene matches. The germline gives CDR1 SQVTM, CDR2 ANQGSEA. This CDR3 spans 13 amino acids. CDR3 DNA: TGCAGCGTTGTCAGGGGGCCGAAAGAGACCCAGTACTTC. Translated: CSVVRGPKETQYF.

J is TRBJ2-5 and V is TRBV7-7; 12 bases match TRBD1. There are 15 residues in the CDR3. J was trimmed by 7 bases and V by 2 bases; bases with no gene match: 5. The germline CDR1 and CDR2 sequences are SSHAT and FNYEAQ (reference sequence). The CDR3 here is CASSLRDRGLGTQYF. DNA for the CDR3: TGTGCCAGCAGCTTAAGGGACAGGGGGCTCGGGACCCAGTACTTC. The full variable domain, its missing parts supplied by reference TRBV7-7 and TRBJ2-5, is GAGVSQSPRYKVTKRGQDVTLRCDPISSHATLYWYQQALGQGPEFLTYFNYEAQPDKSGLPSDRFSAERPEGSISTLTIQRTEQRDSAMYRCASSLRDRGLGTQYFGPGTRLLVL.

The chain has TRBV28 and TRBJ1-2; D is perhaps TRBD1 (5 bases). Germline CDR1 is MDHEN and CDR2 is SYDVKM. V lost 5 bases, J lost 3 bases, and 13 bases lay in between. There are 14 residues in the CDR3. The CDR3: CASSLRQSDYGYTF. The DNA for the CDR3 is TGTGCCAGCAGTCTCCGACAGTCAGACTATGGCTACACCTTC.

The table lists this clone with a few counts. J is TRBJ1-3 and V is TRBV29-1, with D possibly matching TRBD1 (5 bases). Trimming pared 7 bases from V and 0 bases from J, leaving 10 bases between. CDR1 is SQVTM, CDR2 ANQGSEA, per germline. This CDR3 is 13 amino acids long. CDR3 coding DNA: TGCAGCGCTGGGACGAACTCTGGAAACACCATATATTTT. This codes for CSAGTNSGNTIYF. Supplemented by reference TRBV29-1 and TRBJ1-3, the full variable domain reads SAVISQKPSRDICQRGTSLTIQCQVDSQVTMMFWYRQQPGQSLTLIATANQGSEATYESGFVIDKFPISRPNLTFSTLTVSNMSPEDSSIYLCSAGTNSGNTIYFGEGSWLTVV.

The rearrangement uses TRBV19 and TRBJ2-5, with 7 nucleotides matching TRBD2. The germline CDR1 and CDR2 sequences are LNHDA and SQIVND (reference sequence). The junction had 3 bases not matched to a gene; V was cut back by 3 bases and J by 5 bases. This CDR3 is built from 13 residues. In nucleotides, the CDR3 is TGTGCCAGTAGTATTTGGGGAGGGGAGACCCAGTACTTC. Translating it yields CASSIWGGETQYF.

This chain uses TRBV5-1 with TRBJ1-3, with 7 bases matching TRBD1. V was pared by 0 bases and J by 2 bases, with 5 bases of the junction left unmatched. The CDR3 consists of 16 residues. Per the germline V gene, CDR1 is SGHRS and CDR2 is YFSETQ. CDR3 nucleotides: TGCGCCAGCAGCTTGGTCCCACAGGGGACTGGAAACACCATATATTTT. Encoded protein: CASSLVPQGTGNTIYF.

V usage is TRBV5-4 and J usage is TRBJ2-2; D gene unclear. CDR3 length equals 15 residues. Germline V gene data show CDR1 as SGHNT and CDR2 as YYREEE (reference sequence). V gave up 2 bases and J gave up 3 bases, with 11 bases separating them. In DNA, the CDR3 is TGTGCCAGCAGCTTCCCCCAGGCCTACACCGGGGAGCTGTTTTTT. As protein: CASSFPQAYTGELFF.

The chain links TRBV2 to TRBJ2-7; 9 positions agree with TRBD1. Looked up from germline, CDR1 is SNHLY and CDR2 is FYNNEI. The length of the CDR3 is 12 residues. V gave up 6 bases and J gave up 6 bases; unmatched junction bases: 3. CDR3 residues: CASSRTGVEQYF. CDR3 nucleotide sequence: TGTGCCAGCAGCCGGACAGGGGTCGAGCAGTACTTC.

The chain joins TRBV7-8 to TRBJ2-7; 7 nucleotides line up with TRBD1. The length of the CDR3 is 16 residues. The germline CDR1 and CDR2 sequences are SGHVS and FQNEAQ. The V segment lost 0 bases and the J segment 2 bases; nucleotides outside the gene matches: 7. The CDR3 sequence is CASSLASGTVTYEQYF. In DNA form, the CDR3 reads TGTGCCAGCAGCTTAGCCTCCGGGACAGTTACCTACGAGCAGTACTTC.

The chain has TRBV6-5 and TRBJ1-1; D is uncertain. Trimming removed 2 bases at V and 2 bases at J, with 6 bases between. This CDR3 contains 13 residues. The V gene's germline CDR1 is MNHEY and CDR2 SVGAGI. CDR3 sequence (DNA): TGTGCCAGCAGTTACCAGGCCAACACTGAAGCTTTCTTT. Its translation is CASSYQANTEAFF.

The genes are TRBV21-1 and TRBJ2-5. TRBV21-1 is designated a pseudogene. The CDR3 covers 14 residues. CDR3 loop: CASSKDGIEETQYF. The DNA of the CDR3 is TGTGCCAGCAGCAAAGATGGGATCGAGGAGACCCAGTACTTC.